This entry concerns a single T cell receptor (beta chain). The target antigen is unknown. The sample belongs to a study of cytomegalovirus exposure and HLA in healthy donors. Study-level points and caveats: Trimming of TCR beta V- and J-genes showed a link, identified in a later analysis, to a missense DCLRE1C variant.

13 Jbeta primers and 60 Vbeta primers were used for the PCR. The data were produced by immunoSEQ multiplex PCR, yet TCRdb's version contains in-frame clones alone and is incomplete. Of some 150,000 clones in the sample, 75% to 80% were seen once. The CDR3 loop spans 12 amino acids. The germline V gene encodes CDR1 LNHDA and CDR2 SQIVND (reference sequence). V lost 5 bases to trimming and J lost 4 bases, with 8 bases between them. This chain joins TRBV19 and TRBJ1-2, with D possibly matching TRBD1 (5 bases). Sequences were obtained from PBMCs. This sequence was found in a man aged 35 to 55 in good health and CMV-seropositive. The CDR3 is CASSAGTYGYTF. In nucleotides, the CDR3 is TGTGCCAGTAGTGCGGGGACCTATGGCTACACCTTC.